This T cell receptor (beta chain) was sequenced during a study of cytomegalovirus exposure and HLA in healthy donors. The overall study: The same platform was used for the 110 or so validation repertoires and the roughly 700 first-cohort repertoires, a later analysis reported. Study-wide findings and caveats: The dataset shows that most TCR sequences were rare, while some public TCRs occurred in many donors. Some TCR beta chains (around 180 of them) were listed as cytomegalovirus-associated.

The repertoire was sequenced with immunoSEQ multiplex PCR; TCRdb's copy has only in-frame clones and lacks some. The repertoire holds roughly 79,000 clones, with more than 85% as singletons. The validation cohort, a group of over a hundred subjects, included the donors and was separate from the approximately 680-subject first cohort. Points on this clone: Antigen: not known.

Germline CDR1 and CDR2: MNHNS and SASEGT. This CDR3 is built from 13 residues. The V and J ends lost 11 bases and 7 bases respectively, with 15 bases between them. The TCR originated in a man between 18 and 29 years old in good health and CMV-seronegative. The J gene is TRBJ1-6, the V gene TRBV6-1; possibly TRBD1 for D (6 bases). The source material was PBMCs. CDR3 sequence (DNA): TGTGCCTCGAGGGGGGGTGGGAATTCACCCCTCCACTTT. Translation gives CASRGGGNSPLHF.